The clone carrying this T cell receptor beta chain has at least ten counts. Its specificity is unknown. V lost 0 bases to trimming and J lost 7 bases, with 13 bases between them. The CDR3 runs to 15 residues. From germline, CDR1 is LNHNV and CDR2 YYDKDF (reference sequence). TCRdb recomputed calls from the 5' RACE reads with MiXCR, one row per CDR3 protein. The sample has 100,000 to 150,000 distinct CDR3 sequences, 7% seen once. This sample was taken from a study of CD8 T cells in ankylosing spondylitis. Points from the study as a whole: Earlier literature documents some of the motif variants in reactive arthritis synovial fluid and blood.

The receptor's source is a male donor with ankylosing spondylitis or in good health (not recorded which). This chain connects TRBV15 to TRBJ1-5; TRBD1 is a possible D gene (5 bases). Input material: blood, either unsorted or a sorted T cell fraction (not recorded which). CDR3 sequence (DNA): TGTGCCACCAGCAGAGATCGATCGGGGGGGCAGCCCCAGCATTTT. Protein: CATSRDRSGGQPQHF.